This TCR beta chain was captured in a study of T cells in tuberculosis. Time point specified: new active TB diagnosis, blood taken before or within 7 days of starting treatment. J lost 3 bases, V lost 5 bases, and 14 bases had no gene match. Germline V gives CDR1 MDHEN, CDR2 SYDVKM. The CDR3 length is 17 residues. Repertoires were generated with immunoSEQ multiplex PCR, while TCRdb's copy carries only in-frame clones and drops some. This table has fewer than 40,000 clones, about 84% appearing once. The chain combines TRBV28 with TRBJ2-7; 9 nucleotides agree with TRBD2. The TCR comes from an adult with tuberculosis. Sequences were derived from PBMCs, sampled at tuberculosis diagnosis. The DNA for the CDR3 is TGTGCCAGCAGTCCCCTAAAGACTAGCGGTATGGACTACGAGCAGTACTTC. It yields the protein CASSPLKTSGMDYEQYF.